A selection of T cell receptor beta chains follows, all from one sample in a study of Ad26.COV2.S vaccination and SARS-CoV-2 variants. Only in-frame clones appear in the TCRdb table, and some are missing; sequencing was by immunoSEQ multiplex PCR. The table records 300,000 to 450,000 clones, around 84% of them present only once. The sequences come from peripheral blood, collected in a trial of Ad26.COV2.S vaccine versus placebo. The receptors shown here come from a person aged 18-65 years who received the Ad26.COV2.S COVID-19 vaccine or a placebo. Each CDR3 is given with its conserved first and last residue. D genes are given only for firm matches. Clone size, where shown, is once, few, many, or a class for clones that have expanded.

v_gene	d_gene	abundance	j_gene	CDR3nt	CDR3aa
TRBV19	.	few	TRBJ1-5	TGTGCCAGTACCCTCGACAGGCATCCTAATCAGCCCCAGCATTTT	CASTLDRHPNQPQHF
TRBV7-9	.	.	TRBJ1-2	TGTGCCAGCAGCTCCAACAGCCTTGGCGCCTATGGCTACACCTTC	CASSSNSLGAYGYTF
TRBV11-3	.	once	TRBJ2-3	TGTGCCAGCAGCTTGGGTAGGGATATGGATACGCAGTATTTT	CASSLGRDMDTQYF
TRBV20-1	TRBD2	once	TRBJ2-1	TGCAGTGCTAGTCCCCTCATAGCGGGAGGGATTTACAATGAGCAGTTCTTC	CSASPLIAGGIYNEQFF
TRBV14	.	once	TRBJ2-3	TGTGCCAGCAGCGCCTTATTATCCCCCACAGATACGCAGTATTTT	CASSALLSPTDTQYF
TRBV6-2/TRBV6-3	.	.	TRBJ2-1	TGTGCCAGCAGTCGGTTTAGAGGGAGCGGGTCCTACAATGAGCAGTTCTTC	CASSRFRGSGSYNEQFF
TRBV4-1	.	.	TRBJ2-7	TGCGCCAGCAGCCAACTTAATGAGCAGTACTTC	CASSQLNEQYF
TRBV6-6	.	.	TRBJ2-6	TGTGCCAGCAGTTCCCAGGGAACCGGGGCCAACGTCCTGACTTTC	CASSSQGTGANVLTF
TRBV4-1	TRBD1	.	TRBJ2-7	TGCGCCAGCAGCACCAGGGACAGGGAATTCGAGCAGTACTTC	CASSTRDREFEQYF
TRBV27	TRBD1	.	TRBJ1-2	TGTGCCAGCAGTCTCATACCGGGACAGGGGGTGGGTGGCTACACCTTC	CASSLIPGQGVGGYTF
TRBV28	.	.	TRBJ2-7	TGTGCCAGCAGAAATCCCAGGACACAGGCCTCCTACGAGCAGTACTTC	CASRNPRTQASYEQYF
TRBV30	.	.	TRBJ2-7	TGTGCCTGGAGTGAGAGCCGGTACGAGCAGTACTTC	CAWSESRYEQYF
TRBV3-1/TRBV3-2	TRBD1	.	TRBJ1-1	TGTGCCAGCAGCCCCAACCAGGGGGGCACTGAAGCTTTCTTT	CASSPNQGGTEAFF
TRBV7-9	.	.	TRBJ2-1	TGTGCCAGCAGCCCTGGGTCAGCCATGGTTTTGGTCTTC	CASSPGSAMVLVF
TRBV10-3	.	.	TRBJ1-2	TGTGCCATCAGTTACAGGGTTGGAGGCTACACCTTC	CAISYRVGGYTF
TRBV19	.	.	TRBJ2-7	TGTGCCAGTAGTGGCAGTCCCTTGTACGAGCAGTACTTC	CASSGSPLYEQYF
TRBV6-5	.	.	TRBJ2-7	TGTGCCAGCAGTTACGCTGGGTCCTACGAGCAGTACTTC	CASSYAGSYEQYF
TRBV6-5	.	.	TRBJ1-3	TGTGCCAGCAGGAGGGTTACGACTGGAAACACCATATATTTT	CASRRVTTGNTIYF
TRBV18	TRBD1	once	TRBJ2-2	TGTGCCAGCTCACCACCGGGACAGGGCACGAACACCGGGGAGCTGTTTTTT	CASSPPGQGTNTGELFF
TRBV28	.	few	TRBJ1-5	TGTGCCAGCAGTTTAATCGTCTCCTATCAGCCCCAGCATTTT	CASSLIVSYQPQHF
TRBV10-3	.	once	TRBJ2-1	TGTGCCATCAGTGGGGGCGGATACAATGAGCAGTTCTTC	CAISGGGYNEQFF
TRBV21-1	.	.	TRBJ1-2	TGTGCCAGCCCATGGGACCGTAATAACTATGGCTACACCTTC	CASPWDRNNYGYTF
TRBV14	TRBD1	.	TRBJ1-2	TGTGCCAGCAGCCACACTGAGACAGGGGACGTCTATGGCTACACCTTC	CASSHTETGDVYGYTF
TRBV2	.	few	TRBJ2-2	TGTGCCAGCAGTGAAGTTAGGGCGAACACCGGGGAGCTGTTTTTT	CASSEVRANTGELFF
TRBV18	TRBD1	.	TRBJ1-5	TGTGCCAGCTCACCTACGGGGACAGGGGGGAACCAGCCCCAGCATTTT	CASSPTGTGGNQPQHF
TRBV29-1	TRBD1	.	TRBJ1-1	TGCAGCGTTGGTTACCACGGGACAGACCTTGAAGCTTTCTTT	CSVGYHGTDLEAFF
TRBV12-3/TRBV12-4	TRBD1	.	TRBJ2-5	TGTGCCAGCAGTAACAGGGGAAGTGAGACCCAGTACTTC	CASSNRGSETQYF
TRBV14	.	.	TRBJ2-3	TGTGCCAGCAGCCTAACACGGTCTTCTAGCACAGATACGCAGTATTTT	CASSLTRSSSTDTQYF
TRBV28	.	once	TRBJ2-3	TGTGCCAGCAGTTTAGGTAGGGGACAAGATACGCAGTATTTT	CASSLGRGQDTQYF
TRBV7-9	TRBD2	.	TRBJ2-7	TGTGCCAGCCGACCCGGGTGGTTTGGCGGGGGGCCTACTTACGAGCAGTACTTC	CASRPGWFGGGPTYEQYF
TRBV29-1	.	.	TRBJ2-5	TGCAGCGTTGAAGCAGTCCAAGAGACCCAGTACTTC	CSVEAVQETQYF
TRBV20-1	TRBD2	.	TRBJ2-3	TGCAGTGCTAGTGTGCTAGCGGGAGCGGATACGCAGTATTTT	CSASVLAGADTQYF
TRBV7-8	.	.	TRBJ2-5	TGTGCCAGCAGCGCGGGGACAGTTCAAGAGACCCAGTACTTC	CASSAGTVQETQYF
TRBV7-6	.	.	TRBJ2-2	TGTGCCAGCAGCTTCTCTCAGGGAGACACCGGGGAGCTGTTTTTT	CASSFSQGDTGELFF
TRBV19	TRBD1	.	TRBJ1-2	TGTGCCAGTAGTATGGAGGCGGGACAGGGAGTGGGTGGCTACACCTTC	CASSMEAGQGVGGYTF
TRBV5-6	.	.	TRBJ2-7	TGTGCCAGCAGCTTGGGGCCTCCCTACGAGCAGTACTTC	CASSLGPPYEQYF
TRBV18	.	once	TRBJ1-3	TGTGCCAGCTCACCCCTCGACAGGAGCTCTGGAAACACCATATATTTT	CASSPLDRSSGNTIYF
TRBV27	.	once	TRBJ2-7	TGTGCCAGCATCGGAGGACAGGGACTAGCACAGTACGAGCAGTACTTC	CASIGGQGLAQYEQYF
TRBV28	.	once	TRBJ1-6	TGTGCCAGCAGCAAAACCGAAGAGAGCTCCTATAATTCACCCCTCCACTTT	CASSKTEESSYNSPLHF
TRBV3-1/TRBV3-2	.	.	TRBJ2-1	TGTGCCAGCAGCCAAGAACTTAACAATGAGCAGTTCTTC	CASSQELNNEQFF
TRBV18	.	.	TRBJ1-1	TGTGCCAGCTCACCATGGGAGAACACTGAAGCTTTCTTT	CASSPWENTEAFF
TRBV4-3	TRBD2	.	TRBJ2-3	TGCGCCAGCAGCCTGACTAGCGGGAGCACAGATACGCAGTATTTT	CASSLTSGSTDTQYF
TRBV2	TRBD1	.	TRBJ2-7	TGTGCCAGCAGTAGCCCCGGGACAGCCCGCTACGAGCAGTACTTC	CASSSPGTARYEQYF
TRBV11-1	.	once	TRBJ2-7	TGTGCCAGCAGAGGGGTGGACGCTCCCCCCGAGCAGTACTTC	CASRGVDAPPEQYF
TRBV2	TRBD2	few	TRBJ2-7	TGTGCCAGCTTATCCGGGGACTACTCCTACGAGCAGTACTTC	CASLSGDYSYEQYF
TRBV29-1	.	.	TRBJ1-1	TGCAGCGTTGAGCACAGACAAGCGAACACTGAAGCTTTCTTT	CSVEHRQANTEAFF
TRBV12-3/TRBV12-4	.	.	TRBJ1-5	TGTGCCAGCAGCTACGGCCGGGATCAGCCCCAGCATTTT	CASSYGRDQPQHF
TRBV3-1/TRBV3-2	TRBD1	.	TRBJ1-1	TGTGCCAGCAGCCAATGGGACAGGGAGAACACTGAAGCTTTCTTT	CASSQWDRENTEAFF
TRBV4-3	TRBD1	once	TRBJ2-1	TGCGCCAGCAGCCAAGGGGACAGGGGCTACAATGAGCAGTTCTTC	CASSQGDRGYNEQFF
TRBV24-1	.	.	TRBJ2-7	TGTGCCACCAGTGATCAACCCTGGGTTAGTCGGTGGTCGGTCTTCATCGGCGAGCAGTACTTC	CATSDQPWVSRWSVFIGEQYF
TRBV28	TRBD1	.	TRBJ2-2	TGTGCCAGCAGTTCTTACAGGGGCGGCAACACCGGGGAGCTGTTTTTT	CASSSYRGGNTGELFF
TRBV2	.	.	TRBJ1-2	TGTGCCAGCAGTGAAGCAGGCAGCCCTAACTATGGCTACACCTTC	CASSEAGSPNYGYTF
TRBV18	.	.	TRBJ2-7	TGTGCCAGCTCACCGATCGACAGGAGTTCCTACGAGCAGTACTTC	CASSPIDRSSYEQYF
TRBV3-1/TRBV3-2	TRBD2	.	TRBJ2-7	TGTGCCAGCAGCCACAGCCCTCTAGCGGTCTCCTACGAGCAGTACTTC	CASSHSPLAVSYEQYF
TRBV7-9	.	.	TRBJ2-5	TGTGCCAGCAGCTTACCATACAGGGAAGAGACCCAGTACTTC	CASSLPYREETQYF
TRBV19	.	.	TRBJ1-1	TGTGCCAGTAGTATAGATCTGGCAGCGACGAACACTGAAGCTTTCTTT	CASSIDLAATNTEAFF